The following is a TCR beta chain sequence with its context. Sequencing was performed with immunoSEQ multiplex PCR; in TCRdb, only in-frame clones are kept and a portion is missing. The table shows fewer than 40,000 clones, with about 91% occurring only once. This CDR3 has 13 amino acids. V dropped 5 bases and J dropped 5; count of bases not matched to a gene: 6. Germline-derived CDR1 and CDR2 are SQVTM and ANQGSEA. This sample stems from a study of T cell changes during pregnancy in multiple sclerosis. This sequence joins TRBV29-1 and TRBJ2-1; 7 bases agree with TRBD1. Sequenced here: CD8+ T cells from peripheral blood mononuclear cells, sampled in the first trimester of pregnancy. This TCR was sampled from a female donor with multiple sclerosis, enrolled in a pregnancy study. CDR3 nucleotide sequence: TGCAGCGTTCTAGAGGGGGCGGACAATGAGCAGTTCTTC. This translates into CSVLEGADNEQFF.